This passage covers 2 T cell receptor beta chains from one sample sequenced in a study of cytomegalovirus exposure and HLA in healthy donors. With 60 Vbeta and 13 Jbeta primers, the PCR was carried out. Clones were sequenced by immunoSEQ multiplex PCR, and TCRdb holds only the in-frame ones, with some missing. The sample has some 100,000 clones, 73% seen once. What was sequenced was PBMCs. These receptors were taken from a man aged 35-49 years in good health and CMV-seronegative.

The V call is TRBV7-9, the J call TRBJ1-6, with TRBD1 matching over 7 bases. With V trimmed by 5 bases and J by 10 bases, 11 bases remained unmatched. The CDR3 spans 15 residues. The germline V gene encodes CDR1 SEHNR and CDR2 FQNEAQ (reference sequence). For the CDR3, the DNA is TGTGCCAGCAGCCTCTCCAGGGGGGAGGACTCACCCCTCCACTTT. Amino acids: CASSLSRGEDSPLHF.

The V call is TRBV6-5, the J call TRBJ1-5; 10 positions match TRBD1. Trimming cost V 6 bases and J 5 bases; bases outside gene matches: 4. The CDR3 runs to 14 residues. Per germline, CDR1 MNHEY and CDR2 SVGAGI. DNA for the CDR3: TGTGCCAGCAGATTGGACAGGGGGGATCAGCCCCAGCATTTT. Amino acids: CASRLDRGDQPQHF.